Below are 13 T cell receptor beta chains sequenced from a single sample in a study of blood T cells in healthy people across ages. Using a J-beta primer mix together with a sample-barcoded 5' primer, a second PCR was run for roughly 6 to 12 cycles. Via MiXCR, TCRdb re-called the 5' RACE reads, giving one row per CDR3 protein. The sample lists more than 650,000 distinct CDR3 sequences; roughly 25% were seen once. The sample was also reused in another study, on T cells of mothers and their children.

The sequenced sample consisted of blood. These receptors came from a boy aged 10-17 years in good health.

This clonotype was seen more than once but under ten times. The CDR3 nucleotides read TGTGCCAGCAGCCTCGGGACAGGTTTTAGGAATGAGCAGTTCTTC. It translates to CASSLGTGFRNEQFF. This chain joins TRBV13 and TRBJ2-1, with 8 bases that match TRBD1. This CDR3 is 15 amino acids long. The ends lost 5 bases at V and 7 bases at J; junction bases unmatched: 10. The germline V gene encodes CDR1 PRHDT and CDR2 FYEKMQ (reference sequence). Drawing the rest from reference TRBV13 and TRBJ2-1, the complete variable domain is AAGVIQSPRHLIKEKRETATLKCYPIPRHDTVYWYQQGPGQDPQFLISFYEKMQSDKGSIPDRFSAQQFSDYHSELNMSSLELGDSALYFCASSLGTGFRNEQFFGPGTRLTVL.

The chain is built from TRBV15 and TRBJ2-1; 8 nucleotides line up with TRBD2. The J call is doubtful: the DNA matches TRBJ2-5 better. The CDR3 loop spans 14 amino acids. Germline lookup yields CDR1 LNHNV and CDR2 YYDKDF (reference sequence). CDR3 in amino acids: CATSRASGGETQYF. The CDR3 region has the DNA TGTGCCACCAGCAGAGCCAGCGGGGGCGAGACCCAGTACTTC.

The chain couples TRBV20-1 to TRBJ2-2; D is perhaps TRBD2 (6 bases). V dropped 0 bases and J dropped 4 bases, with 15 bases sitting between them. CDR1 DFQATT and CDR2 SNEGSKA come from the germline V gene (reference sequence). The CDR3 is 16 amino acids. Here the CDR3 reads CSARDPRRGVTGELFF. In nucleotides, the CDR3 is TGCAGTGCTAGAGATCCCCGCCGCGGGGTCACCGGGGAGCTGTTTTTT.

CDR3 loop: CASFAYGYTF. CDR3 coding DNA: TGTGCCAGTTTCGCCTATGGCTACACCTTC. This rearrangement joins TRBV19 to TRBJ1-2; unclear D gene. This CDR3 spans 10 amino acids. Germline CDR1 is LNHDA and CDR2 is SQIVND (reference sequence). V dropped 8 bases and J dropped 4 bases, with 5 bases sitting between them.

The J gene is TRBJ1-4, the V gene TRBV9; D perhaps matches TRBD1 (6 bases). Per the germline V gene, CDR1 is SGDLS and CDR2 is YYNGEE. This CDR3 has 15 amino acids. V was pared by 3 bases and J by 3 bases, with 12 bases between. The CDR3 loop is CASSAGGTPNEKLFF. Written as DNA, the CDR3 is TGTGCCAGCAGCGCCGGGGGCACCCCTAATGAAAAACTGTTTTTT.

The sample holds a few counts of this clonotype. This chain connects TRBV10-3 to TRBJ2-1; D not resolved. Germline values: CDR1 ENHRY, CDR2 SYGVKD. The CDR3 extends over 11 amino acids. V was cut by 8 bases and J by 8 bases, with 10 bases left in between. CDR3 protein: CAIGSRDEQFF. The DNA for the CDR3 is TGTGCCATCGGCAGTAGGGATGAGCAGTTCTTC.

The V gene is TRBV7-9, the J gene TRBJ2-1; TRBD2 aligns across 8 bases. This CDR3 contains 16 residues. With V trimmed by 5 bases and J by 1 base, 7 bases remained unmatched. Germline loops: CDR1 SEHNR, CDR2 FQNEAQ (reference sequence). The CDR3 coding sequence is TGTGCCAGCAGCGAGCAACTAGCGGATTCCTACAATGAGCAGTTCTTC. The encoded protein is CASSEQLADSYNEQFF. The variable domain in full, completed from reference TRBV7-9 and TRBJ2-1, reads DTGVSQNPRHKITKRGQNVTFRCDPISEHNRLYWYRQTLGQGPEFLTYFQNEAQLEKSRLLSDRFSAERPKGSFSTLEIQRTEQGDSAMYLCASSEQLADSYNEQFFGPGTRLTVL.

The rearrangement uses TRBV30 and TRBJ1-1; D is ambiguous. The V gene's germline CDR1 is GTSNPN and CDR2 SVGIG (reference sequence). V shed 3 bases and J shed 0 bases, with 8 bases lying between them. The CDR3 length is 13 residues. In DNA form, the CDR3 reads TGTGCCTGGAGATTTAGGGTGAACACTGAAGCTTTCTTT. Translating it yields CAWRFRVNTEAFF. Filled out from reference TRBV30 and TRBJ1-1, the complete variable domain reads SQTIHQWPATLVQPVGSPLSLECTVEGTSNPNLYWYRQAAGRGLQLLFYSVGIGQISSEVPQNLSASRPQDRQFILSSKKLLLSDSGFYLCAWRFRVNTEAFFGQGTRLTVV.

The chain is built from TRBV12-3 or TRBV12-4 and TRBJ2-5; D not certain. This CDR3 region has 14 residues. The ends were cut back, 3 bases at V and 5 bases at J, with 13 bases in the middle. The chain's CDR3 is CASSFSELEETQYF. The DNA for the CDR3 is TGTGCCAGCAGTTTCTCCGAGTTGGAGGAGACCCAGTACTTC.

The chain joins TRBV27 to TRBJ2-5; 8 nucleotides line up with TRBD2. V lost 3 bases, J lost 5 bases, and 14 bases stayed unmatched. The length of the CDR3 is 17 residues. Germline-derived CDR1 and CDR2 are MNHEY and SMNVEV (reference sequence). The CDR3 nucleotides read TGTGCCAGCAGTTTCCCAGGACTAGCTAGGCTGGGGGAGACCCAGTACTTC. It is translated as CASSFPGLARLGETQYF.

This clonotype was observed a few times. The chain joins TRBV20-1 to TRBJ2-7; no clear D. Trimming left V 5 bases short and J 3 bases short, with 8 bases between. The V gene's germline CDR1 is DFQATT and CDR2 SNEGSKA (reference sequence). The CDR3 has 11 amino acids. The CDR3 is CSAPFRYEQYF. CDR3 sequence (DNA): TGCAGTGCTCCCTTCCGCTACGAGCAGTACTTC.

V is TRBV12-3 or TRBV12-4 and J is TRBJ1-2; 11 bases are a match to TRBD1. The CDR3 sequence is 13 residues long. The J segment lost 8 bases and the V segment lost 3 bases, leaving 2 bases of the junction unmatched. The CDR3 region has the DNA TGTGCCAGCAGTTTCGGACAGGGGGCGGGCTACACCTTC. Amino acids: CASSFGQGAGYTF.

The genes are TRBV6-1 and TRBJ1-3, with D possibly matching TRBD1 (5 bases). Germline loops: CDR1 MNHNS, CDR2 SASEGT. The CDR3 spans 14 residues. V was cut by 6 bases and J by 0 bases, with 9 bases left in between. CDR3 sequence reads: CASRAGTSGNTIYF. For the CDR3, the DNA is TGTGCCAGCAGAGCCGGGACCTCTGGAAACACCATATATTTT.